These T cell receptor beta chains were read from a single sample in a study of blood T cells in healthy people across ages. TCRdb redid the calling of the 5' RACE reads with MiXCR, one entry per CDR3 protein. The sample lists about 760,000 distinct CDR3 sequences; roughly three fifths were seen once. The material sequenced was blood. These receptors originate from a man between 35 and 55 years old in good health. CDR3s include the opening cysteine and the closing phenylalanine or tryptophan. The order of the fields is J gene, CDR3 length, clone size, V gene, D gene, CDR3 protein, CDR3 DNA. D genes are given only for firm matches. Clone size is shown for a subset of rows, as once, few, many or a class of expanded clone.

>TRBJ2-5|16|-|TRBV11-2|-
CASSRVQQADQETQYF
TGTGCCAGCAGCCGAGTCCAACAGGCGGACCAAGAGACCCAGTACTTC
>TRBJ2-3|19|-|TRBV28|-
CASSFLSGLSPTTLDTQYF
TGTGCCAGCAGTTTTCTGTCCGGTTTGAGTCCTACCACATTGGATACGCAGTATTTT
>TRBJ2-1|15|-|TRBV5-6|-
CASSLRRSAWNEQFF
TGTGCCAGCAGCTTAAGGCGGTCAGCGTGGAATGAGCAGTTCTTC
>TRBJ1-2|11|few|TRBV20-1|-
CSARDNYGYTF
TGCAGTGCCCGGGACAACTATGGCTACACCTTC
>TRBJ2-7|17|few|TRBV7-8|TRBD2
CASSPQAGEVASYEQYF
TGTGCCAGCAGCCCCCAAGCGGGAGAAGTCGCGTCCTACGAGCAGTACTTC
>TRBJ2-3|16|-|TRBV21-1|-
CASRTNRGELGSTQYF
TGTGCCAGCCGAACCAACCGGGGAGAACTCGGGAGTACGCAGTATTTT
>TRBJ2-7|15|-|TRBV7-9|TRBD2
CASSLQGGVNYEQYF
TGTGCCAGCAGCTTACAGGGAGGGGTAAACTACGAGCAGTACTTC
>TRBJ2-7|13|-|TRBV28|-
CASSLLGGSEQYF
TGTGCCAGCAGTTTATTGGGGGGCTCCGAGCAGTACTTC
>TRBJ2-3|17|-|TRBV7-8|TRBD2
CASSSNRLAGGQDTQYF
TGTGCCAGCAGCTCCAATAGACTAGCGGGAGGTCAAGATACGCAGTATTTT
>TRBJ2-2|18|few|TRBV5-4|TRBD2
CASSSAGTSGSGTGELFF
TGTGCCAGCAGCTCAGCCGGGACTAGCGGGTCCGGCACCGGGGAGCTGTTTTTT
>TRBJ2-1|15|-|TRBV27|TRBD2
CASSLKLAGVSEQFF
TGTGCCAGCAGTTTAAAACTAGCGGGGGTTTCTGAGCAGTTCTTC
>TRBJ2-3|14|-|TRBV29-1|-
CSVEDERSTDTQYF
TGCAGCGTTGAAGACGAAAGGTCCACAGATACGCAGTATTTT
>TRBJ1-2|16|-|TRBV3-1|TRBD1
CASSQSPPTGKDGYTF
TGTGCCAGCAGCCAATCCCCCCCGACAGGGAAAGATGGCTACACCTTC
>TRBJ1-5|15|-|TRBV20-1|TRBD1
CSASPGTGMGQPQHF
TGCAGTGCTAGTCCCGGGACAGGGATGGGTCAGCCCCAGCATTTT
>TRBJ2-3|16|-|TRBV7-2|-
CASSFPRGGHLDTQYF
TGTGCCAGCAGCTTCCCGCGTGGGGGGCATTTAGATACGCAGTATTTT
>TRBJ2-1|14|-|TRBV9|TRBD2
CASSVATSGNEQFF
TGTGCCAGCAGCGTAGCTACTAGCGGTAATGAGCAGTTCTTC
>TRBJ2-1|13|few|TRBV7-3|-
CASSQDRNNEQFF
TGTGCCAGCAGCCAGGACAGAAACAATGAGCAGTTCTTC
>TRBJ2-3|12|-|TRBV27|-
CATRDRTNTQYF
TGTGCCACCCGGGACCGCACTAATACGCAGTATTTT
>TRBJ1-4|14|-|TRBV12-3/TRBV12-4|TRBD1
CASRDRANSEKLFF
TGTGCCAGCAGGGACAGGGCCAACTCTGAAAAACTGTTTTTT
>TRBJ2-7|16|few|TRBV3-1|TRBD2
CASSPSGLAASYEQYF
TGTGCCAGCAGCCCGTCAGGACTAGCGGCCTCCTACGAGCAGTACTTC
>TRBJ2-3|18|-|TRBV5-1|TRBD2
CASSRNPSGDYSTDTQYF
TGCGCCAGCTCGAGAAACCCTAGCGGGGACTATAGCACAGATACGCAGTATTTT
>TRBJ1-2|17|-|TRBV7-9|TRBD1
CASSFTPLGQGLNGYTF
TGTGCCAGCAGCTTTACGCCCCTGGGACAGGGGCTAAATGGCTACACCTTC
>TRBJ1-1|12|few|TRBV3-1|TRBD1
CASWDRGTEAFF
TGTGCCAGTTGGGACAGGGGCACTGAAGCTTTCTTT
>TRBJ1-2|14|-|TRBV7-9|TRBD1
CASSSYRGGYGYTF
TGTGCCAGCAGCTCTTACAGGGGCGGCTATGGCTACACCTTC
>TRBJ2-3|17|-|TRBV28|TRBD2
CAAQHTRLAEQGDTQYF
TGTGCCGCCCAACACACTCGACTAGCGGAGCAGGGAGATACGCAGTATTTT
>TRBJ2-3|13|-|TRBV20-1|-
CSARKQNTDTQYF
TGCAGTGCTAGAAAGCAGAACACAGATACGCAGTATTTT
>TRBJ2-7|13|-|TRBV9|-
CASSVADDGEQYF
TGTGCCAGCAGCGTAGCGGACGACGGCGAGCAGTACTTC
>TRBJ2-3|16|-|TRBV9|-
CASSVGMRPLTDTQYF
TGTGCCAGCAGCGTAGGGATGAGACCCCTCACAGATACGCAGTATTTT
>TRBJ2-1|17|-|TRBV13|TRBD2
CASRRGLARPGLGEQFF
TGTGCCAGCAGGAGGGGACTAGCCAGGCCCGGGCTTGGTGAGCAGTTCTTC
>TRBJ2-5|13|-|TRBV6-6|-
CASSYEERETRYF
TGTGCCAGCAGTTACGAGGAGCGAGAGACCCGGTACTTC
>TRBJ1-1|15|-|TRBV2|-
CASSESTRAGAEAFF
TGTGCCAGCAGTGAATCAACCAGGGCAGGGGCTGAAGCTTTCTTT
>TRBJ1-6|14|few|TRBV27|-
CASSTWTANSPLHF
TGTGCCAGCAGTACATGGACAGCAAATTCACCCCTCCACTTT
>TRBJ2-4|15|once|TRBV12-3/TRBV12-4|-
CASSPPRVAKNIQYF
TGTGCCAGCAGTCCCCCGCGCGTGGCCAAAAACATTCAGTACTTC
>TRBJ2-5|14|few|TRBV20-1|-
CSAREAGPQETQYF
TGCAGTGCTAGGGAAGCCGGGCCTCAAGAGACCCAGTACTTC
>TRBJ2-5|15|-|TRBV25-1|-
CASGGGQVVQETQYF
TGTGCCAGCGGGGGGGGACAGGTCGTACAAGAGACCCAGTACTTC
>TRBJ2-1|12|-|TRBV20-1|-
CSRRYRAHEQFF
TGCAGCCGAAGATACAGGGCGCATGAGCAGTTCTTC
>TRBJ2-1|12|few|TRBV7-9|-
CASSSTRDEQFF
TGTGCCAGCAGCTCTACGCGGGATGAGCAGTTCTTC
>TRBJ2-5|15|few|TRBV20-1|-
CSASFAGQKQETQYF
TGCAGTGCTAGTTTCGCGGGACAGAAGCAAGAGACCCAGTACTTC
>TRBJ1-5|14|-|TRBV20-1|-
CSASLGAGSKPQHF
TGCAGTGCTAGTTTAGGGGCAGGGTCGAAGCCCCAGCATTTT
>TRBJ2-3|17|-|TRBV5-1|TRBD1
CASRGSGGLNTADTQYF
TGCGCCAGCAGGGGTTCAGGGGGCTTGAACACGGCAGATACGCAGTATTTT
>TRBJ1-5|12|-|TRBV27|-
CASSTTQQPQHF
TGTGCCAGCAGTACGACACAACAGCCCCAGCATTTT
>TRBJ2-1|14|many|TRBV7-2|TRBD2
CASSGGVRYNEQFF
TGTGCCAGCAGCGGGGGGGTCCGCTACAATGAGCAGTTCTTC
>TRBJ2-7|15|-|TRBV11-2|TRBD1
CASTQTGQGSYEQYF
TGTGCCAGCACCCAAACGGGACAGGGTTCCTACGAGCAGTACTTC
>TRBJ2-3|15|medium-sized|TRBV7-3|TRBD2
CASSLGLAGTDTQYF
TGTGCCAGCAGCTTGGGACTAGCGGGCACAGATACGCAGTATTTT
>TRBJ2-7|16|few|TRBV7-9|-
CASSAYTGKATYEQYF
TGTGCCAGCAGCGCCTACACAGGCAAAGCAACCTACGAGCAGTACTTC
>TRBJ2-7|13|-|TRBV20-1|-
CSAEGLRGYEQYF
TGCAGTGCAGAGGGGTTACGGGGCTACGAGCAGTACTTC
>TRBJ2-3|14|-|TRBV20-1|TRBD2
CSAQAGAGTDTQYF
TGCAGTGCCCAAGCGGGAGCCGGCACAGATACGCAGTATTTT
>TRBJ2-7|14|-|TRBV5-1|-
CASSAQNSDYEQYF
TGCGCCAGCAGCGCACAGAATTCGGACTACGAGCAGTACTTC
>TRBJ2-3|13|-|TRBV7-6|-
CASSLRKGQPQYF
TGTGCCAGCAGCTTAAGGAAGGGTCAGCCCCAGTATTTT
>TRBJ2-1|11|-|TRBV6-4|-
CASSDSGPQFF
TGTGCCAGCAGTGACTCGGGGCCTCAGTTCTTC
>TRBJ1-1|14|-|TRBV5-4|-
CASFRDTDHTEAFF
TGTGCCAGCTTTAGGGACACCGATCACACTGAAGCTTTCTTT
>TRBJ2-7|15|once|TRBV29-1|TRBD1
CSVEPKQGTGKSQYF
TGCAGCGTTGAACCAAAACAGGGGACGGGGAAGTCCCAGTACTTC
>TRBJ2-5|15|-|TRBV27|TRBD1
CASSPGQGAVLAQYF
TGTGCCAGCAGTCCAGGACAGGGGGCTGTTTTGGCCCAGTACTTC
>TRBJ2-1|14|-|TRBV28|-
CASSLSGHPSEQFF
TGTGCCAGCAGTCTATCGGGACACCCCAGTGAGCAGTTCTTC